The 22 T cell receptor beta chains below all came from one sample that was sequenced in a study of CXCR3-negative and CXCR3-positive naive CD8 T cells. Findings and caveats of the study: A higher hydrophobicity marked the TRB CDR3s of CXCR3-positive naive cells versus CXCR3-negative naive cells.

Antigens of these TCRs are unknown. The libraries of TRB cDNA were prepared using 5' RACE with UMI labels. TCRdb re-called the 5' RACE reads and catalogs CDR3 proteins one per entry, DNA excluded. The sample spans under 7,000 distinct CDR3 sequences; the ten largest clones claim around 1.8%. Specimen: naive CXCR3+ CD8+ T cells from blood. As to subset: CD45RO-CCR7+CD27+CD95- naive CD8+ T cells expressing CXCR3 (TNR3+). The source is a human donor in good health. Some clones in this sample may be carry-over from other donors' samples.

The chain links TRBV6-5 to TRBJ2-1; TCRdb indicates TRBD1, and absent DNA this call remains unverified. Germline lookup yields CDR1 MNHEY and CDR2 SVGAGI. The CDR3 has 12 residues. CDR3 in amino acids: CASSSGGNEQFF.

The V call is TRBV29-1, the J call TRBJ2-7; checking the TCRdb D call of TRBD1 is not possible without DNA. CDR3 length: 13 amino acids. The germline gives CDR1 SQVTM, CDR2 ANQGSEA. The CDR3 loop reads CSVTRQGAREQYF.

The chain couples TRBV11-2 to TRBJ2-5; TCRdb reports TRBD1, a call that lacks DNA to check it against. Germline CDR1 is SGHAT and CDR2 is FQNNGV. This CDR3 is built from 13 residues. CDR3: CASSSTPVETQYF.

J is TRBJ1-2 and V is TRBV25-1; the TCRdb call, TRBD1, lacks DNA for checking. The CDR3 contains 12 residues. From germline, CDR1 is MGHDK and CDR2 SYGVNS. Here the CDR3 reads CASRTGGNGYTF.

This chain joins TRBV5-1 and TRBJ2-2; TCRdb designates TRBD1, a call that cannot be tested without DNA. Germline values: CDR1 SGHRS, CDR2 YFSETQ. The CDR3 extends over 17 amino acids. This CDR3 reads CASSYRGDRGRTGELFF.

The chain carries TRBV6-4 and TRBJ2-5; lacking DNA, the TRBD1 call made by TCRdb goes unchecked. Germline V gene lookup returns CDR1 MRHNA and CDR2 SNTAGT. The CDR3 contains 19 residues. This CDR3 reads CASSDSFQLSAGGKETQYF.

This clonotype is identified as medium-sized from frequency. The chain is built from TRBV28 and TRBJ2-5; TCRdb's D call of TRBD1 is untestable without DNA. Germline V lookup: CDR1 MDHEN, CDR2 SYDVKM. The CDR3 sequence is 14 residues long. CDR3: CASRPRQVQETQYF.

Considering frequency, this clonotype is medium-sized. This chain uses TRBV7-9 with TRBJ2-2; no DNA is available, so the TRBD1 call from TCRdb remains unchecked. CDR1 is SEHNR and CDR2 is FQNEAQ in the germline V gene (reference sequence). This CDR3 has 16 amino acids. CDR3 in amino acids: CASSSTGGANTGELFF.

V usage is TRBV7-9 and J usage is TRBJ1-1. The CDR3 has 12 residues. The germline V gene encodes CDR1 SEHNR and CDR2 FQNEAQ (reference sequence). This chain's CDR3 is CASSLFGTEAFF.

The CDR3 is CSAREGGSYNEQFF. The V gene is TRBV20-1, the J gene TRBJ2-1. This CDR3 comprises 14 residues. Germline V lookup: CDR1 DFQATT, CDR2 SNEGSKA (reference sequence).

The CDR3 reads CASSSGERTEAFF. The chain employs TRBV7-9 and TRBJ1-1; the TCRdb call, TRBD1, lacks DNA for checking. Germline V gene lookup returns CDR1 SEHNR and CDR2 FQNEAQ (reference sequence). This CDR3 is built from 13 residues.

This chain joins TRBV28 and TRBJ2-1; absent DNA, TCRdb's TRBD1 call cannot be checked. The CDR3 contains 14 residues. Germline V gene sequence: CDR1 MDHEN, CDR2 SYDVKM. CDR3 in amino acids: CASSLSGDHNEQFF.

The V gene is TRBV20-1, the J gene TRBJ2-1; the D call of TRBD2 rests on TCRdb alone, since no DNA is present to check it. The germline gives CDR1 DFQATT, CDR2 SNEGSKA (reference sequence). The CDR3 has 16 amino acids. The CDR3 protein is CSARGTSGSSYNEQFF.

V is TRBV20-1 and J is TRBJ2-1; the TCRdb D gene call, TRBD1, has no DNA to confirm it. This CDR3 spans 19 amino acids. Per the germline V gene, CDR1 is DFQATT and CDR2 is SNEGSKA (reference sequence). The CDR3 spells CSARDLGNRGALSYNEQFF.

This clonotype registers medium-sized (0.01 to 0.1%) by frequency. The CDR3 loop is CASSRDGLSYNEQFF. The chain links TRBV4-3 to TRBJ2-1. Germline V lookup: CDR1 LGHNA, CDR2 YSLEER. The CDR3 is made up of 15 amino acids.

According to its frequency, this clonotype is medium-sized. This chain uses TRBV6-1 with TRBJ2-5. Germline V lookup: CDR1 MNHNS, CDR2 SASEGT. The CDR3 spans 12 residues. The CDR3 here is CASSESGETQYF.

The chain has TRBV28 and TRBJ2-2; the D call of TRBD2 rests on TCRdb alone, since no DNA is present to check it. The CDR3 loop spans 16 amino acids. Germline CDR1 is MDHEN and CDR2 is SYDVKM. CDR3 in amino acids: CASSLNRDSHTGELFF.

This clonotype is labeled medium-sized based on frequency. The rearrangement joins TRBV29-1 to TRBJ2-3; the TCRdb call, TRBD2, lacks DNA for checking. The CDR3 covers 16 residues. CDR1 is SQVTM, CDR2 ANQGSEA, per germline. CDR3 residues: CSVEGGLGGFPDTQYF.

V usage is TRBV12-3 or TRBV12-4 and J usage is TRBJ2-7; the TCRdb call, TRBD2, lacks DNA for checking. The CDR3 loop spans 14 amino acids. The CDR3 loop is CASSPAGLSYEQYF.

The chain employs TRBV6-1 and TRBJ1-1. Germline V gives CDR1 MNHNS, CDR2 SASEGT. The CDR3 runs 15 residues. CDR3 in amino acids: CASSALGRMNTEAFF.

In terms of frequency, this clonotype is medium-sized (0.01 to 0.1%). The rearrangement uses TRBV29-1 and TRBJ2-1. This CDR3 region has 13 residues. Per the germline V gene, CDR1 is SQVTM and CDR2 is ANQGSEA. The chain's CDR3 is CSVRLGTYNEQFF.

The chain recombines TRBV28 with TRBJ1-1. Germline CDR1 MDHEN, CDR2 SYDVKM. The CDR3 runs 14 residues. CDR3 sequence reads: CASSLSVMNTEAFF.